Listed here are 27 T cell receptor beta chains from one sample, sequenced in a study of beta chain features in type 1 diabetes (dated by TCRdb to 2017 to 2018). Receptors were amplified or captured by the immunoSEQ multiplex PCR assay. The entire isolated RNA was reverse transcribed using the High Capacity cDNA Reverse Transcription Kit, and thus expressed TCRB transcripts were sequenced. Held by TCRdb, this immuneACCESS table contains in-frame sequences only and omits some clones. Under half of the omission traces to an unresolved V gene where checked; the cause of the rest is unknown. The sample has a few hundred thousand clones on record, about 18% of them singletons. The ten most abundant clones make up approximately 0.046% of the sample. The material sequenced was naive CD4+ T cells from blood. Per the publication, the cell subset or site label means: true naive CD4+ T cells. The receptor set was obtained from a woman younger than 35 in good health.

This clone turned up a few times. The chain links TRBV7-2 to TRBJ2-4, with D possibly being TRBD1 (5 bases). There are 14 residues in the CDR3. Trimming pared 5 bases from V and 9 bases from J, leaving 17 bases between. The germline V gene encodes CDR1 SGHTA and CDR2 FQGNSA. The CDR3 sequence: CASSSRTSQGIQYF. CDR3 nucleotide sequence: TGTGCCAGCAGCAGTCGGACATCCCAGGGCATTCAGTACTTC.

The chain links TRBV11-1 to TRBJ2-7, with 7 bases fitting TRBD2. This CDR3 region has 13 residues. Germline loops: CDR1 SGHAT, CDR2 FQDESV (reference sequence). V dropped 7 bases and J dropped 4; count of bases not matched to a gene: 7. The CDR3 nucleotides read TGTGCCAGCACAGAGATACTAGCGTACGAGCAGTACTTC. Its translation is CASTEILAYEQYF.

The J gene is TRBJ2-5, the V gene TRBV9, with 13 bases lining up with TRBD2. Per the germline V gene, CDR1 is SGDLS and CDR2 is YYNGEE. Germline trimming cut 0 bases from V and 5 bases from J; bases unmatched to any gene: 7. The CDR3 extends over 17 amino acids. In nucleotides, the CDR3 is TGTGCCAGCAGCGTAGTAGGACTAGCGGGGGCGGATGAGACCCAGTACTTC. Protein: CASSVVGLAGADETQYF.

Here the CDR3 reads CASSIERGNSPLHF. The DNA of the CDR3 is TGTGCCAGTAGTATCGAAAGGGGAAATTCACCCCTCCACTTT. This chain joins TRBV19 and TRBJ1-6; D perhaps matches TRBD1 (5 bases). Trimming cost V 3 bases and J 7 bases, with 10 bases left between them. Germline assignment: CDR1 LNHDA and CDR2 SQIVND (reference sequence). CDR3 size: 14 residues.

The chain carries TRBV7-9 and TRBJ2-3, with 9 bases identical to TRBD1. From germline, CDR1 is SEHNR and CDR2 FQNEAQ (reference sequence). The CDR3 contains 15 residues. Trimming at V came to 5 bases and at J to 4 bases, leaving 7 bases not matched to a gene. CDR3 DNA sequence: TGTGCCAGCAGCCCGACAGGGGGTGCCCCAGATACGCAGTATTTT. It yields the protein CASSPTGGAPDTQYF.

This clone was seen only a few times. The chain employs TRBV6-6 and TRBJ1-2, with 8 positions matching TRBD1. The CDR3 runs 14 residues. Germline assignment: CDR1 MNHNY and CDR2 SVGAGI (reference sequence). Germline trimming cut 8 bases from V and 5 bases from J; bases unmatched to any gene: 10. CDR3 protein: CASANDRGIYGYTF. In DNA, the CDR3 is TGTGCCAGCGCCAATGACAGGGGTATTTATGGCTACACCTTC.

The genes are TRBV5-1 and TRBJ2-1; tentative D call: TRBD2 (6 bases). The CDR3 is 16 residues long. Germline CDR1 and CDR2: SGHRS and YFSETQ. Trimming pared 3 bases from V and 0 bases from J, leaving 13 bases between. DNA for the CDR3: TGCGCCAGCAGCTCACCGGGACTCCTCTCCTACAATGAGCAGTTCTTC. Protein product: CASSSPGLLSYNEQFF.

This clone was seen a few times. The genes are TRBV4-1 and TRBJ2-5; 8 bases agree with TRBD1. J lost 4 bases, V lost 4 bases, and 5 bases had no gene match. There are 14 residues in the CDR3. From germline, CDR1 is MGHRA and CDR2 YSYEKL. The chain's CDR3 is CASSLRGQAETQYF. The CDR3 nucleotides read TGCGCCAGCAGCCTTAGGGGACAGGCAGAGACCCAGTACTTC.

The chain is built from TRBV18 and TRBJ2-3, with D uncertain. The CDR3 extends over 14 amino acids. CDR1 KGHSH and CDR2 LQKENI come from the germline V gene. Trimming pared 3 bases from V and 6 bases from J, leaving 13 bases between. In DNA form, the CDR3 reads TGTGCCAGCTCACCGCCGATAACTCGGGATACGCAGTATTTT. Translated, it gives CASSPPITRDTQYF.

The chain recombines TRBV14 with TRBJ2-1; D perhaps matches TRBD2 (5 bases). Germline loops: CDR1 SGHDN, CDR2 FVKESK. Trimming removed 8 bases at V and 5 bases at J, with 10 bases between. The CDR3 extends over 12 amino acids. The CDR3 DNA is TGTGCCAGCGAGGGCTTCGACAATGAGCAGTTCTTC. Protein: CASEGFDNEQFF.

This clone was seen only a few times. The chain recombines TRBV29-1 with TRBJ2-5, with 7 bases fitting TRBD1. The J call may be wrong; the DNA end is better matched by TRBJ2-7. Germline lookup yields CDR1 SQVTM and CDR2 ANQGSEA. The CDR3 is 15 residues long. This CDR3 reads CSVGTGPTISYEQYF. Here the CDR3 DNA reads TGCAGCGTTGGGACAGGACCCACGATCTCCTACGAGCAGTACTTC.

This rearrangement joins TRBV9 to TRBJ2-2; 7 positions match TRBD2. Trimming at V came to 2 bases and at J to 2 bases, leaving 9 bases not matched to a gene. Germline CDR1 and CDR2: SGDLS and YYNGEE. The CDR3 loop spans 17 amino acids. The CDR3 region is CASSVSGSGANTGELFF. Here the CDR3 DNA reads TGTGCCAGCAGCGTCTCTGGGAGCGGGGCCAACACCGGGGAGCTGTTTTTT.

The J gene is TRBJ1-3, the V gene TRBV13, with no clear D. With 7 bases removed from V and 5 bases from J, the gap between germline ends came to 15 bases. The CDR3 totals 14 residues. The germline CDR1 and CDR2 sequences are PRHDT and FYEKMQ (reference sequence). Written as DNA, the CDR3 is TGTGCCAGCACCACCGGGCGGAGGAGAAACACCATATATTTT. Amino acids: CASTTGRRRNTIYF.

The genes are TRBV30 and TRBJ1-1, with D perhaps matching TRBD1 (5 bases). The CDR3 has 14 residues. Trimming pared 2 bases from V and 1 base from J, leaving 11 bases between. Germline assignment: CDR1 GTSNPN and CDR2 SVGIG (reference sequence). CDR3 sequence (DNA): TGTGCCTGGAGTACCCCGGACACGAACACTGAAGCTTTCTTT. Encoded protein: CAWSTPDTNTEAFF.

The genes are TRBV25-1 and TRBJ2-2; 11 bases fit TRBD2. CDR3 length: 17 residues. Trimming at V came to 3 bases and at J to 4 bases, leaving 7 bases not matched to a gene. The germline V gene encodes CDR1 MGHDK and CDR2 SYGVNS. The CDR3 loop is CASSDRLAGGVTGELFF. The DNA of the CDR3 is TGTGCCAGCAGTGATCGGCTAGCGGGAGGAGTCACCGGGGAGCTGTTTTTT.

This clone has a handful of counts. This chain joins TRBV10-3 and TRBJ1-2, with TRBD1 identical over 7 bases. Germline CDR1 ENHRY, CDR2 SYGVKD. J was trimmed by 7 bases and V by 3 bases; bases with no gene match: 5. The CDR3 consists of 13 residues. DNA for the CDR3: TGTGCCATCAGTGAAGGGGGCCGAAGTGGCTACACCTTC. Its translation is CAISEGGRSGYTF.

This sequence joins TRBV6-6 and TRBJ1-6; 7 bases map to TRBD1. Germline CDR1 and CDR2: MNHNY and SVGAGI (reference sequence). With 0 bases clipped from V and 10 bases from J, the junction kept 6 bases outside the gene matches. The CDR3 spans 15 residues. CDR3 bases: TGTGCCAGCAGTTACTCAAGGACCAGGGGGTCACCCCTCCACTTT. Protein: CASSYSRTRGSPLHF.

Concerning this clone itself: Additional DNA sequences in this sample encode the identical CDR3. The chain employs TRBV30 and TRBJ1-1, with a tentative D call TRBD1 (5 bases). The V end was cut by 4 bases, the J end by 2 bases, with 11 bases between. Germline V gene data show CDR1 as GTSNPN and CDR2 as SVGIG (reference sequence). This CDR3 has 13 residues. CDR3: CAWNGQGNTEAFF. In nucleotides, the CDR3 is TGTGCCTGGAATGGGCAGGGCAACACTGAAGCTTTCTTT.

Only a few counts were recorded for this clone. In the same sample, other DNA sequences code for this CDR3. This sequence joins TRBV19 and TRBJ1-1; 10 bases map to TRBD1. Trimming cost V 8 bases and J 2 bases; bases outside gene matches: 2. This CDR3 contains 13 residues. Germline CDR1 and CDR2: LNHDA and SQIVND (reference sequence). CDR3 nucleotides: TGTGCCAGTGGGGACAGGGGCAACACTGAAGCTTTCTTT. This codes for CASGDRGNTEAFF.

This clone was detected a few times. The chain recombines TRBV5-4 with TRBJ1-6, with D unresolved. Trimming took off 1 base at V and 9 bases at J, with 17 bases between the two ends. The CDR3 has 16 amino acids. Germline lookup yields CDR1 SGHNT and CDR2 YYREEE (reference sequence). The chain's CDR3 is CASSLFTSQFGSPLHF. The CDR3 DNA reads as TGTGCCAGCAGCTTGTTTACCTCCCAATTCGGTTCACCCCTCCACTTT.

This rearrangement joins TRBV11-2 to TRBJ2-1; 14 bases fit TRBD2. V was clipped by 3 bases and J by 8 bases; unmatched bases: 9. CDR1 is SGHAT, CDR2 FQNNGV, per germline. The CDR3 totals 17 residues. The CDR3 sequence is CASSLGLAGEGEDEQFF. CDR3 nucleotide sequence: TGTGCCAGCAGCTTGGGACTAGCGGGGGAGGGAGAGGATGAGCAGTTCTTC.

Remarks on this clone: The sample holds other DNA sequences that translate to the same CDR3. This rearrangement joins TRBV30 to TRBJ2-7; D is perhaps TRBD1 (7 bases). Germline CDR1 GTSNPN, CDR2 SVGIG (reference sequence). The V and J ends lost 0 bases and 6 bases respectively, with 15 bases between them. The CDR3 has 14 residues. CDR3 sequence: CAWSVLAGGSEQYF. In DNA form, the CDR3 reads TGTGCCTGGAGTGTACTGGCAGGGGGGTCCGAGCAGTACTTC.

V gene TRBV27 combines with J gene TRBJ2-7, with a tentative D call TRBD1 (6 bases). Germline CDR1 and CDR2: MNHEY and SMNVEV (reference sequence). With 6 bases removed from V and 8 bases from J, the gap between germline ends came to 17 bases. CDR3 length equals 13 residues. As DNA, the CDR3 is TGTGCCAGCAGCGTTTTCGACAGGAGCCAGCAGTACTTC. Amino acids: CASSVFDRSQQYF.

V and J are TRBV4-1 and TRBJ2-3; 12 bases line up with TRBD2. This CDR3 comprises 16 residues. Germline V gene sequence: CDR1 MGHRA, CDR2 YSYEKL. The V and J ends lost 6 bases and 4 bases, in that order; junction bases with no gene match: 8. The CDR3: CASRRETSGRADTQYF. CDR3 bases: TGCGCCAGCAGGCGCGAGACTAGCGGGAGAGCAGATACGCAGTATTTT.

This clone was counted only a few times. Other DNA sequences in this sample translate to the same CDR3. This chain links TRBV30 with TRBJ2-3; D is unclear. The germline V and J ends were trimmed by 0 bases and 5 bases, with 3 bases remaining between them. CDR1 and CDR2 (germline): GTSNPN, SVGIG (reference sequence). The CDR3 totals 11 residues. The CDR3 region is CAWSVLDTQYF. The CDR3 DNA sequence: TGTGCCTGGAGTGTACTAGATACGCAGTATTTT.

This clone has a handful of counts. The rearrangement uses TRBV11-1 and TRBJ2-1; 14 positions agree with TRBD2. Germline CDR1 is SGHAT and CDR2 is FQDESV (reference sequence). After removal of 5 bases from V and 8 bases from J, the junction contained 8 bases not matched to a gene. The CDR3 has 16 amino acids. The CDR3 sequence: CASSQGTSGRIHEQFF. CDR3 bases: TGTGCCAGCAGCCAGGGGACTAGCGGGAGAATCCATGAGCAGTTCTTC.

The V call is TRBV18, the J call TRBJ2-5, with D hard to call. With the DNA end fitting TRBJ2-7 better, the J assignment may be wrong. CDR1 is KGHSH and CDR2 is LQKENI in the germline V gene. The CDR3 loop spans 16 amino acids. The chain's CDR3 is CASSLKDTLSSYEQYF. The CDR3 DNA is TGTGCCAGCTCACTAAAAGACACGTTGAGCTCCTACGAGCAGTACTTC.